Listed below are T cell receptor beta chains from one sample, sequenced in a study of T cell responses to AZD1222 COVID-19 vaccine. Sequenced by immunoSEQ multiplex PCR; TCRdb stores in-frame clones only, minus some. The sample has under 70,000 clones; around four fifths are singletons. The input for sequencing was peripheral blood, taken on day 0 of AZD1222 vaccination. These receptors were taken from an adult in good health. Each CDR3 is given with its conserved first and last residue.

j_gene: TRBJ2-3
v_gene: TRBV4-1
CDR3aa: CASSAPGTGIGDTQYF

j_gene: TRBJ1-2
v_gene: TRBV10-1
CDR3aa: CASSEGGVSNYGYTF

j_gene: TRBJ1-3
v_gene: TRBV5-1
CDR3aa: CASRSQGGGNTIYF

j_gene: TRBJ2-7
v_gene: TRBV7-9
CDR3aa: CASSLGSAYEQYF

j_gene: TRBJ1-3
v_gene: TRBV19
CDR3aa: CASQGVSGNTIYF

j_gene: TRBJ1-4
v_gene: TRBV7-2
CDR3aa: CASSSEQNEKLFF

j_gene: TRBJ2-7
v_gene: TRBV9
CDR3aa: CASSVAEGVGEQYF

j_gene: TRBJ1-6
v_gene: TRBV2
CDR3aa: CASSDGSSSYNSPLHF

j_gene: TRBJ1-3
v_gene: TRBV28
CDR3aa: CASERGSSGNTIYF

j_gene: TRBJ1-5
v_gene: TRBV18
CDR3aa: CASSPSRDQPQHF

j_gene: TRBJ1-1
v_gene: TRBV11-1
CDR3aa: CASSLRDRGLNTEAFF

j_gene: TRBJ2-5
v_gene: TRBV24-1
CDR3aa: CATSDSAIAGRRETQYF

j_gene: TRBJ2-5
v_gene: TRBV7-3
CDR3aa: CASSPSGGARETQYF

j_gene: TRBJ2-7
v_gene: TRBV7-3
CDR3aa: CASSPGLAGAYEQYF

j_gene: TRBJ2-1
v_gene: TRBV19
CDR3aa: CASTSGTWNEQFF

j_gene: TRBJ2-7
v_gene: TRBV7-9
CDR3aa: CASSLEARGAYEQYF

j_gene: TRBJ1-6
v_gene: TRBV28
CDR3aa: CASTPRGQGNSPLHF

j_gene: TRBJ2-5
v_gene: TRBV3-1/TRBV3-2
CDR3aa: CASSHGGAGETQYF

j_gene: TRBJ2-1
v_gene: TRBV7-9
CDR3aa: CASTSSGSSYNEQFF

j_gene: TRBJ1-3
v_gene: TRBV18
CDR3aa: CASSPSSVSGNTIYF

j_gene: TRBJ1-1
v_gene: TRBV15
CDR3aa: CATSTGTGFTEAFF

j_gene: TRBJ1-2
v_gene: TRBV13
CDR3aa: CASSMVAYGYTF

j_gene: TRBJ1-6
v_gene: TRBV5-5
CDR3aa: CASSFWTDSYNSPLHF

j_gene: TRBJ1-3
v_gene: TRBV4-3
CDR3aa: CASSQGGGNTIYF

j_gene: TRBJ1-1
v_gene: TRBV7-9
CDR3aa: CASSLSDGTEAFF

j_gene: TRBJ2-7
v_gene: TRBV9
CDR3aa: CASSVGTESSYEQYF